The 22 T cell receptor beta chains in this list originate from one sample, sequenced in a study of blood T cell repertoires in COVID-19. Data came from immunoSEQ multiplex PCR; TCRdb stores just in-frame clones and leaves some out. The data show a few hundred thousand clones, with around 90% seen just once and about 6% held by the top ten. The sequenced material came from PBMCs or T cells enriched from blood (not recorded which). The receptor set was obtained from a woman aged 40-49 years who had recovered from COVID-19.

The chain carries TRBV27 and TRBJ1-2; 7 bases align to TRBD1. J gave up 0 bases and V 3 bases, and 7 bases lay outside the gene matches. In germline, CDR1 is MNHEY, CDR2 SMNVEV (reference sequence). CDR3 size: 16 residues. The CDR3 sequence: CASSFLGQSSNYGYTF. The CDR3 DNA reads as TGTGCCAGCAGTTTCCTGGGACAGTCCTCTAACTATGGCTACACCTTC.

This clone was observed a few times. J is TRBJ2-7 and V is TRBV7-2; 10 bases match TRBD2. V trimming: 2 bases; J trimming: 5 bases; junction bases outside the gene matches: 3. The germline gives CDR1 SGHTA, CDR2 FQGNSA. This CDR3 has 14 amino acids. The CDR3 bases are TGTGCCAGCAGCTTACAACTAGCGGGAAACGAGCAGTACTTC. It yields the protein CASSLQLAGNEQYF.

The gene calls are TRBV10-3 and TRBJ2-1; D gene unclear. Germline-derived CDR1 and CDR2 are ENHRY and SYGVKD. CDR3 length: 16 amino acids. V shed 3 bases and J shed 0 bases, with 12 bases lying between them. The CDR3 bases are TGTGCCATCAGTGAAATCTTGACAAGCTCCTACAATGAGCAGTTCTTC. Translated, it gives CAISEILTSSYNEQFF.

This clone was detected many times. The rearrangement uses TRBV2 and TRBJ2-1; 8 nucleotides match TRBD1. The CDR3 sequence is 14 residues long. Per the germline V gene, CDR1 is SNHLY and CDR2 is FYNNEI. J gave up 1 base and V 6 bases, and 2 bases lay outside the gene matches. The CDR3 DNA reads TGTGCCAGCAGCTGGACAGGGTCCTACAATGAGCAGTTCTTC. Its translation: CASSWTGSYNEQFF.

The chain employs TRBV11-3 and TRBJ2-2; 7 nucleotides align to TRBD2. The CDR3 has 12 residues. Trimming cost V 8 bases and J 5 bases; bases outside gene matches: 2. Germline V lookup: CDR1 SGHNT, CDR2 YENEEA. The CDR3 loop reads CASWGGTGELFF. The CDR3 DNA reads as TGTGCCAGCTGGGGGGGGACCGGGGAGCTGTTTTTT.

The chain carries TRBV5-1 and TRBJ2-1, with 8 nucleotides matching TRBD1. The ends lost 0 bases at V and 8 bases at J; junction bases unmatched: 10. The CDR3 spans 16 residues. Germline lookup yields CDR1 SGHRS and CDR2 YFSETQ. CDR3 amino acids: CASSLDQGARYDEQFF. Here the CDR3 DNA reads TGCGCCAGCAGCTTGGATCAGGGGGCAAGATATGATGAGCAGTTCTTC.

The V and J genes are TRBV18 and TRBJ1-5, with D perhaps TRBD1 (5 bases). Germline-derived CDR1 and CDR2 are KGHSH and LQKENI. V was cut by 2 bases and J by 6 bases, with 8 bases left in between. The CDR3 has 13 residues. CDR3 amino acids: CASSPGGGQPQHF. DNA for the CDR3: TGTGCCAGCTCACCAGGGGGAGGTCAGCCCCAGCATTTT.

The sample holds one count of this clone. The chain recombines TRBV25-1 with TRBJ2-5; 9 bases line up with TRBD1. This CDR3 region has 15 residues. Per germline, CDR1 MGHDK and CDR2 SYGVNS. The V gene end was trimmed by 3 bases and the J gene end by 5 bases; junction bases not matched to a gene: 7. The CDR3 loop reads CASSDYRGPRETQYF. The CDR3 DNA reads TGTGCCAGCAGTGACTACAGGGGGCCGAGGGAGACCCAGTACTTC. The whole variable domain, filled in from reference TRBV25-1 and TRBJ2-5, reads EADIYQTPRYLVIGTGKKITLECSQTMGHDKMYWYQQDPGMELHLIHYSYGVNSTEKGDLSSESTVSRIRTEHFPLTLESARPSHTSQYLCASSDYRGPRETQYFGPGTRLLVL.

V gene TRBV28 combines with J gene TRBJ2-7, with 10 bases that match TRBD1. Germline V lookup: CDR1 MDHEN, CDR2 SYDVKM. With V trimmed by 3 bases and J by 5 bases, 7 bases remained unmatched. The CDR3 contains 15 residues. This CDR3 reads CASSLAGTGVDEQYF. CDR3 coding DNA: TGTGCCAGCAGTTTGGCCGGGACAGGGGTCGACGAGCAGTACTTC.

The chain has TRBV4-3 and TRBJ2-3; 9 nucleotides align to TRBD1. J gave up 1 base and V 4 bases, and 6 bases lay outside the gene matches. This CDR3 has 16 residues. CDR1 is LGHNA, CDR2 YSLEER, per germline. CDR3 nucleotide sequence: TGCGCCAGCAGCCTCCACCGGGACAGGGGCACAGATACGCAGTATTTT. This codes for CASSLHRDRGTDTQYF.

The rearrangement uses TRBV21-1 and TRBJ1-5; the listed D gene, TRBD1, was not tested against the DNA. TRBV21-1 is recorded as a pseudogene. There are 15 residues in the CDR3. The CDR3 DNA sequence: TGTGCCAGCAGCAAAGCTCAGGGGATTTCTCAGCCCCAGCATTTT. Its translation is CASSKAQGISQPQHF.

V is TRBV9 and J is TRBJ2-1; tentative D call: TRBD2 (6 bases). The CDR3 covers 17 residues. Per the germline V gene, CDR1 is SGDLS and CDR2 is YYNGEE. V lost 0 bases, J lost 3 bases, and 16 bases lay in between. DNA of the CDR3: TGTGCCAGCAGCGTAGTAGGGGAGGCCCATGACTACAATGAGCAGTTCTTC. Translated: CASSVVGEAHDYNEQFF.

The rearrangement uses TRBV2 and TRBJ1-5; TRBD1 might be the D (5 bases). V was cut by 6 bases and J by 6 bases, with 12 bases left in between. CDR1 SNHLY and CDR2 FYNNEI come from the germline V gene. The CDR3 sequence is 13 residues long. Written as DNA, the CDR3 is TGTGCCAGCAGAGCAGGGATGGGTCAGCCCCAGCATTTT. Its translation is CASRAGMGQPQHF.

The chain combines TRBV7-2 with TRBJ2-5, with D unclear. CDR3 length: 15 residues. Germline values: CDR1 SGHTA, CDR2 FQGNSA. The germline V and J ends were trimmed by 3 bases and 7 bases, with 18 bases remaining between them. The CDR3 sequence is CASSFDEVSGRTQYF. The CDR3 DNA reads TGTGCCAGCAGCTTTGATGAGGTCTCTGGTAGGACCCAGTACTTC. Looking up the rest from reference TRBV7-2 and TRBJ2-5 gives the full variable domain: GAGVSQSPSNKVTEKGKDVELRCDPISGHTALYWYRQSLGQGLEFLIYFQGNSAPDKSGLPSDRFSAERTGGSVSTLTIQRTQQEDSAVYLCASSFDEVSGRTQYFGPGTRLLVL.

V usage is TRBV19 and J usage is TRBJ2-3; 11 nucleotides match TRBD1. J gave up 4 bases and V 5 bases, and 14 bases lay outside the gene matches. Germline V lookup: CDR1 LNHDA, CDR2 SQIVND (reference sequence). This CDR3 spans 18 amino acids. This CDR3 reads CASSPLPGQGGFSDTQYF. CDR3 bases: TGTGCCAGTAGTCCCCTACCGGGACAGGGGGGTTTTTCAGATACGCAGTATTTT. Complete variable domain (other parts from reference TRBV19 and TRBJ2-3): DGGITQSPKYLFRKEGQNVTLSCEQNLNHDAMYWYRQDPGQGLRLIYYSQIVNDFQKGDIAEGYSVSREKKESFPLTVTSAQKNPTAFYLCASSPLPGQGGFSDTQYFGPGTRLTVL.

The rearrangement uses TRBV5-8 and TRBJ2-7; 11 positions match TRBD2. The CDR3 totals 14 residues. Germline V lookup: CDR1 SGHTS, CDR2 YDEGEE. The CDR3 DNA follows: TGTGCTCCTACCCGGCTAGCGGGAGGATACGAGCAGTACTTC. It codes for CAPTRLAGGYEQYF.

The V and J genes are TRBV11-3 and TRBJ2-3; 8 bases are a match to TRBD2. Germline V gives CDR1 SGHNT, CDR2 YENEEA. The V segment lost 5 bases and the J segment 1 base; nucleotides outside the gene matches: 5. The CDR3 covers 15 residues. Written as DNA, the CDR3 is TGTGCCAGCAGCGCCGGACTAGCTGGCACAGATACGCAGTATTTT. Protein sequence: CASSAGLAGTDTQYF.

V is TRBV7-2 and J is TRBJ1-2; no firm D call. The CDR3 is 14 residues long. The germline gives CDR1 SGHTA, CDR2 FQGNSA. V lost 2 bases and J 2 bases, leaving 9 bases between the germline ends. This chain's CDR3 is CASSLIRQNYGYTF. As DNA, the CDR3 is TGTGCCAGCAGCTTAATACGACAAAACTATGGCTACACCTTC.

The chain uses TRBV28 and TRBJ2-1, with D possibly TRBD2 on 5 matching bases. V was pared by 5 bases and J by 3 bases, with 14 bases between. Germline V gives CDR1 MDHEN, CDR2 SYDVKM. The length of the CDR3 is 15 residues. Written as DNA, the CDR3 is TGTGCCAGCAGTCCGGGAAGAGGTATCTACAATGAGCAGTTCTTC. The encoded protein is CASSPGRGIYNEQFF.

Points on this clone: The sample has other DNA sequences that encode this CDR3 too. The gene calls are TRBV7-9 and TRBJ1-2; 8 nucleotides match TRBD1. CDR1 and CDR2 (germline): SEHNR, FQNEAQ (reference sequence). Losses at the gene ends were 1 base for V and 2 bases for J; bases not matched to a gene: 0. This CDR3 comprises 14 residues. Written as DNA, the CDR3 is TGTGCCAGCAGCTTAGGGACAGGGAACTATGGCTACACCTTC. This translates into CASSLGTGNYGYTF.

J is TRBJ1-6 and V is TRBV6-2 or TRBV6-3, with TRBD1 identical over 8 bases. The CDR3 covers 16 residues. CDR1 and CDR2 (germline): MNHEY, SVGEGT. With 5 bases clipped from V and 10 bases from J, the junction kept 13 bases outside the gene matches. The CDR3 loop is CASSQGTGGARSPLHF. CDR3 DNA sequence: TGTGCCAGCAGTCAGGGGACAGGAGGAGCACGATCACCCCTCCACTTT.

The CDR3 DNA reads as TGTGCCAGCAGCTCTCCCCCAGGGGGCCCAGAAGCTTTCTTT. This encodes CASSSPPGGPEAFF. The gene calls are TRBV28 and TRBJ1-1; 8 nucleotides line up with TRBD1. The trim removed 6 bases at V and 8 bases at J, leaving 11 bases unmatched. The CDR3 has 14 amino acids. The germline V gene has CDR1 MDHEN and CDR2 SYDVKM.